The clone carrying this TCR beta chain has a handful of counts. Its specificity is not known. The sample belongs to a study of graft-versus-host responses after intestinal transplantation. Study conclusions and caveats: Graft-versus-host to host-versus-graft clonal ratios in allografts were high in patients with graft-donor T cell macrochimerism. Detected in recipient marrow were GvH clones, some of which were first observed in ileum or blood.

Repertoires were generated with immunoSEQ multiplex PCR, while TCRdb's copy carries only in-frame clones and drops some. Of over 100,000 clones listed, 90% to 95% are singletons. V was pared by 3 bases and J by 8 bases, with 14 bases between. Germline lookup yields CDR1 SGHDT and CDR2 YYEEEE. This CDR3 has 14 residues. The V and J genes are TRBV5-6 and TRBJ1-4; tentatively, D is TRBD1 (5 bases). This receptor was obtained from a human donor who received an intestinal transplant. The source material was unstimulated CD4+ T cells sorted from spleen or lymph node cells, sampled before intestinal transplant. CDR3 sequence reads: CASSSGRDGEKLFF. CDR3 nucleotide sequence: TGTGCCAGCAGCTCGGGACGGGATGGAGAAAAACTGTTTTTT. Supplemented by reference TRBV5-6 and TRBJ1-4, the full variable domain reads DAGVTQSPTHLIKTRGQQVTLRCSPKSGHDTVSWYQQALGQGPQFIFQYYEEEERQRGNFPDRFSGHQFPNYSSELNVNALLLGDSALYLCASSSGRDGEKLFFGSGTQLSVL.